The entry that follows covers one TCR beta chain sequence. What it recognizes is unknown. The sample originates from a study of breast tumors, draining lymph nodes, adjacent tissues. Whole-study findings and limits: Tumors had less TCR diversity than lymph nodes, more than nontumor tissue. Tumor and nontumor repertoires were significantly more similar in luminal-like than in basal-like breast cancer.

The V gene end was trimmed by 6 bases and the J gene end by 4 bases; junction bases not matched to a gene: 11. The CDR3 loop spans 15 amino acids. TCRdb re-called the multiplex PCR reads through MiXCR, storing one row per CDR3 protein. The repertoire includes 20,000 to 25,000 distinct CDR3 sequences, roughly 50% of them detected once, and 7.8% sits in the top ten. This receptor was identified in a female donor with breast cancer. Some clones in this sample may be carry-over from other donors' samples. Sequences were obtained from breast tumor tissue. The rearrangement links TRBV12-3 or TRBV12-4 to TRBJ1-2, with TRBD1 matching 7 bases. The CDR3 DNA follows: TGTGCCAGCAGGGGGCCCAACGACAGGGCCTATGGCTACACCTTC. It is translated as CASRGPNDRAYGYTF.